This paragraph covers one TCR beta chain sequence. No quality values exist for individual bases; no much larger clone is one base distant. TCR cDNA was made using 5'RACE template switching, a step that added a universal primer site and unique molecular identifiers. Priming of cDNA synthesis was performed from both the TCR alpha and TCR beta constant segments. Two PCR steps were used to amplify libraries, with sample barcodes and sequencing adapters being added in the second step. Libraries were sequenced on Illumina HiSeq 2500 (2x100 bp) or NovaSeq (2x150 bp). Processing in the source paper ran as follows. Reads were demultiplexed and collapsed into UMI consensus sequences with MIGEC, and V(D)J alignment was performed with MiXCR. Vaccine-responding clonotypes were identified with edgeR using replicate PBMC samples, with FDR below 0.01 and a log2 fold change above 5 up to day 15 being required. Bulk clonotypes were assigned CD4 or CD8 identity according to which sequenced CD4 or CD8 repertoire held them at higher abundance. Clonotypes enriched at least 10-fold in dextramer-positive versus dextramer-negative fractions were classed as NS4B-specific, and CD4-biased clonotypes were left out. TCRdb handled the public reads itself, with Q25 trimming in fastp and clone calling in MiXCR, and kept productive beta chains. Identical CDR3 protein sequences are pooled into one entry, listed with their most common genes and DNA. TCRdb's processing, not the authors', yielded these V and J calls. This sample gives 100,000 or so distinct CDR3 sequences in total; over 8% of them show up just once. The ten top clones hold roughly 17% of the sample.

The source of the sample is a study of T cells after yellow fever vaccination (dated by TCRdb to about 2019). Study-wide context: The SMART-Seq v4 Ultra Low Input RNA kit was used to prepare libraries from fractions with low cell numbers. To track T-cell clones before and after primary and booster YFV17D yellow fever vaccination, bulk TCR alpha and beta repertoires were sequenced longitudinally. Two healthy male donors, one aged 18 to 30 and one aged 30 to 40 years, were included in the cohort. Bulk PBMC replicates and cell subsets were isolated from blood drawn at multiple timepoints before and after both primary and secondary immunization. General findings and caveats noted by the study authors: Because the study included only two donors, the extent to which the findings can be generalized is limited. A small fraction of clonotypes appeared in both the CD4 and CD8 compartments, likely as a result of convergent recombination. The secondary T-cell response was found to be weaker but faster than the primary response, with a peak reached on day 5 rather than on day 15. Most clones expanded after primary vaccination were re-detected after the booster (almost 98% of CD4 and more than 70% of CD8), suggesting broad memory maintenance. FACS-sorted repertoires could contain abundant contaminating clonotypes from the bulk population, so computational filtering was required.

The CDR3, cysteine through phenylalanine, is 14 amino acids long. Just CDR3 DNA is preserved here, 42 bases in frame from base 1. V is reduced by 6 bases and J by 4 bases, leaving a spacing of 15 bases between them. Looking up the germline V gene yields CDR1 MNHNS and CDR2 SASEGT. This specimen's treatment or condition label, per the study, means: live attenuated yellow fever vaccine strain. A standard Ficoll-Paque protocol was used to isolate PBMCs from peripheral blood. Epitope-specific CD8 T cells were sorted with a dextramer loaded with the yellow fever NS4B epitope peptide, and anti-CD3 and anti-CD8 staining was applied. TriZol was used to extract RNA from bulk PBMCs, from CD4 and CD8 fractions, and from dextramer-positive and dextramer-negative fractions.

This sequence was found in a man younger than 35 who received the YFV17D yellow fever vaccine. The sequence is built from TRBV6-1 and TRBJ1-1, with the identity of the D gene unclear. The material was CD8+ T cells not binding an NS4B(214-222) dextramer, sorted from PBMCs, obtained roughly 14 days after the first yellow fever vaccination. Reading the label with the study, this specimen's cell subset or site is: NS4B epitope dextramer-negative CD8 T cells. The CDR3: CASSPRGGSTEAFF. In nucleotide form, the sequence is TGTGCCAGCAGCCCCCGGGGTGGGAGCACTGAAGCTTTCTTT.